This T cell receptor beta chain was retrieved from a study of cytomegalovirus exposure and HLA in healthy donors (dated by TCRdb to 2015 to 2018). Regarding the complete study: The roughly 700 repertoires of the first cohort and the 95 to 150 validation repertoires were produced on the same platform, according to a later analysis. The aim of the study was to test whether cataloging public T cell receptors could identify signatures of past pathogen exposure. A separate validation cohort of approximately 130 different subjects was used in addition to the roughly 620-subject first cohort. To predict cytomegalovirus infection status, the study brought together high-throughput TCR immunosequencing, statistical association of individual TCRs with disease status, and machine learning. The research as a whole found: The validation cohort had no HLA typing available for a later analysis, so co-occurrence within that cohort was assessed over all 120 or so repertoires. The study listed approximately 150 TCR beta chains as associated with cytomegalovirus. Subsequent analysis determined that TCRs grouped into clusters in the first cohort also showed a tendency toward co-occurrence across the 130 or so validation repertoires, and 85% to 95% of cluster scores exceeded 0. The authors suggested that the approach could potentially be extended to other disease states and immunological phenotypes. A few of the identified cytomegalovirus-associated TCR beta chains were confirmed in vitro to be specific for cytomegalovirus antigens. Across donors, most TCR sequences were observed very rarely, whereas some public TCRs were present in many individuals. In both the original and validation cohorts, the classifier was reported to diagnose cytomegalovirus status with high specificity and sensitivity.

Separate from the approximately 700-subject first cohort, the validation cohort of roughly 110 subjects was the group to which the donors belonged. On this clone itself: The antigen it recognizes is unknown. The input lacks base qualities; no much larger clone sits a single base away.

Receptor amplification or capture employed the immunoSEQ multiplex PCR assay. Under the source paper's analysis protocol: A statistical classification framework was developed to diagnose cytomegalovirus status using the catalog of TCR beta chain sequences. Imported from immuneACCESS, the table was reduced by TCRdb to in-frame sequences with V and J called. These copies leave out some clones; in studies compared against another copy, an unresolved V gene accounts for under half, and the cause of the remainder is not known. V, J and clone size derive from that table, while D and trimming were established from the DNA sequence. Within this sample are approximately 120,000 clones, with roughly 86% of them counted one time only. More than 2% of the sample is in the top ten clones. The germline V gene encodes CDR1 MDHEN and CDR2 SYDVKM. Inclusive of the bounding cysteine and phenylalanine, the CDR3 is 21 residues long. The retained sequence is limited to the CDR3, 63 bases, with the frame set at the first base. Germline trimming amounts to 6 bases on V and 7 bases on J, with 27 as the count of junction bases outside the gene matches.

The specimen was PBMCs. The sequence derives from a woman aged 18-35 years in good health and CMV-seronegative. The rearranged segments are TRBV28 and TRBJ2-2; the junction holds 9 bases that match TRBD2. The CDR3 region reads CASSLVSGALAGVQRGGELFF. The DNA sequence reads TGTGCCAGCAGCTTGGTTTCGGGCGCTTTAGCGGGAGTACAACGTGGCGGGGAGCTGTTTTTT. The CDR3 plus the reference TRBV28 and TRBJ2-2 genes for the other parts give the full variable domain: DVKVTQSSRYLVKRTGEKVFLECVQDMDHENMFWYRQDPGLGLRLIYFSYDVKMKEKGDIPEGYSVSREKKERFSLILESASTNQTSMYLCASSLVSGALAGVQRGGELFFGEGSRLTVL.